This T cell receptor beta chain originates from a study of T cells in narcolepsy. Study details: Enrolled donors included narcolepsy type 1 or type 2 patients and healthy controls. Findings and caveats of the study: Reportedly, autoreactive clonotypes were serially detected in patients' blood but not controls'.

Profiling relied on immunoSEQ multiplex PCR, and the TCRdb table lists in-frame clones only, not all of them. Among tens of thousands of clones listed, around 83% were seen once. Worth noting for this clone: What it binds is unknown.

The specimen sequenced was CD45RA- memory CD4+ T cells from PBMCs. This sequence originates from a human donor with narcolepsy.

The CDR3 DNA follows: TGCGCCAGCAGCTCGGACAGCCCTGTGACAGCTTTCTTT. This translates into CASSSDSPVTAFF. The chain couples TRBV5-1 to TRBJ1-1, with D possibly being TRBD1 (6 bases). There are 13 residues in the CDR3. Germline assignment: CDR1 SGHRS and CDR2 YFSETQ. V was clipped by 3 bases and J by 10 bases, with 16 bases between them.